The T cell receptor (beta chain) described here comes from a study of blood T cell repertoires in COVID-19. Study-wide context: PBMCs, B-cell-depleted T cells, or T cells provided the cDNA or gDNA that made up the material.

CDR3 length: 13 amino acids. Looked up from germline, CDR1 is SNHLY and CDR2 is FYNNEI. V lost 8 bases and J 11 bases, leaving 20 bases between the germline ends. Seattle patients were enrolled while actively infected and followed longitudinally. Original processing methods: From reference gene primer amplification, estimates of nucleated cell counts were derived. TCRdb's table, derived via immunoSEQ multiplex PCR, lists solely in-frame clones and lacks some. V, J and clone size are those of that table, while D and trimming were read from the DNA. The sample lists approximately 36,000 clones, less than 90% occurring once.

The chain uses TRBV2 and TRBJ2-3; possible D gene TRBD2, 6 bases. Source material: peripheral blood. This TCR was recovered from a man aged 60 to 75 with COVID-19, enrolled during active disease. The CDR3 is CASAKGRSGEQYF. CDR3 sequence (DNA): TGTGCCAGCGCGAAAGGGAGGTCTGGTGAGCAGTATTTT.